One sample yielded the 21 T cell receptor beta chains listed below, sequenced in a study of regulatory T cells in long-lasting Graves disease. Both iRepertoire HTBI primers and Arm-PCR of CDR3 regions were used to build the TCR beta libraries. TCRdb fed the multiplex PCR reads into MiXCR, producing one record per CDR3 protein. There are hundreds of thousands of distinct CDR3 sequences in the sample; 15% to 20% occur only once, and around 25% lies in the top ten. Time point reported: newly diagnosed GD, antithyroid drugs for less than 3 months. The TCR library was made from RNA extracted from PBMCs. This sample also belongs to another study, concerning T cells in Graves' hyperthyroidism and ophthalmopathy.

The sample consisted of peripheral blood mononuclear cells (PBMCs), taken at new diagnosis, from a patient treated with antithyroid drugs. The receptor source for this set is a woman aged 40-65 years with Graves disease.

This clonotype occurred a few times. V and J are TRBV19 and TRBJ2-7; D is possibly TRBD1 or TRBD2 (6 bases each). The CDR3 runs 14 residues. The germline CDR1 and CDR2 sequences are LNHDA and SQIVND (reference sequence). Trimming shortened V by 5 bases and J by 4 bases, and 15 bases separated the two germline ends. In nucleotides, the CDR3 is TGTGCCAGTAGTTCGGACGGGGGCGGGTACGAGCAGTACTTC. Translated: CASSSDGGGYEQYF.

This clonotype was counted ten times or more. The chain employs TRBV5-1 and TRBJ2-3; TRBD1 matches at 7 bases. V dropped 4 bases and J dropped 2; count of bases not matched to a gene: 4. The CDR3 is made up of 14 amino acids. Germline V gene sequence: CDR1 SGHRS, CDR2 YFSETQ. The CDR3 spells CASSEGQDTDTQYF. The CDR3 bases are TGCGCCAGCAGCGAAGGACAGGACACAGATACGCAGTATTTT.

The chain combines TRBV11-2 with TRBJ1-6, with D possibly matching TRBD1 (6 bases). Trimming took off 0 bases at V and 11 bases at J, with 14 bases between the two ends. The CDR3 sequence is 15 residues long. CDR1 is SGHAT and CDR2 is FQNNGV in the germline V gene. CDR3: CASSLDGGAGTPLHF. The DNA of the CDR3 is TGTGCCAGCAGCTTAGATGGGGGGGCCGGGACACCCCTCCACTTT. The full variable domain, with the rest looked up from reference TRBV11-2 and TRBJ1-6, is EAGVAQSPRYKIIEKRQSVAFWCNPISGHATLYWYQQILGQGPKLLIQFQNNGVVDDSQLPKDRFSAERLKGVDSTLKIQPAKLEDSAVYLCASSLDGGAGTPLHFGNGTRLTVT.

The CDR3 nucleotides are TGTGCCAGCAGTTACTCCGGGGGCACGAACACCGGGGAGCTGTTTTTT. This codes for CASSYSGGTNTGELFF. J is TRBJ2-2 and V is TRBV6-2 or TRBV6-3; the D call may be TRBD1 or TRBD2 (6 bases each). Germline V gives CDR1 MNHEY, CDR2 SVGEGT. V shed 0 bases and J shed 0 bases, with 8 bases lying between them. The CDR3 is 16 residues long.

The genes are TRBV11-3 and TRBJ2-1, with a possible D match to TRBD2 (6 bases). The CDR3 length is 17 residues. Trimming pared 4 bases from V and 0 bases from J, leaving 16 bases between. Germline V gives CDR1 SGHNT, CDR2 YENEEA. The CDR3 here is CASSSGTYLSSYNEQFF. The CDR3 nucleotides read TGTGCCAGCAGCTCAGGGACTTACCTTAGCTCCTACAATGAGCAGTTCTTC.

This clonotype was recorded at least ten times. The rearrangement uses TRBV6-1 and TRBJ2-3, with TRBD2 identical over 9 bases. Germline lookup yields CDR1 MNHNS and CDR2 SASEGT. With 6 bases clipped from V and 6 bases from J, the junction kept 10 bases outside the gene matches. CDR3 length equals 15 residues. The CDR3 region has the DNA TGTGCCAGCAGCCTTGAGGTAGCGGGGGTGGATACGCAGTATTTT. Residues: CASSLEVAGVDTQYF.

Only a few counts were recorded for this clonotype. This chain uses TRBV10-2 with TRBJ2-2; the D is unclear. The CDR3 sequence is 13 residues long. Trimming removed 7 bases from V and 7 bases from J, with 13 bases in between. CDR1 WSHSY and CDR2 SAAADI come from the germline V gene. The CDR3 DNA is TGCGCCAGCACCCCGTCGAGTGGCGGGGAGCTGTTTTTT. Protein: CASTPSSGGELFF.

This clonotype was detected only a few times. The chain links TRBV5-4 to TRBJ2-7; the D gene could be TRBD1 or TRBD2 (5 bases each). The CDR3 length is 15 residues. Germline V gene sequence: CDR1 SGHNT, CDR2 YYREEE (reference sequence). V was pared by 0 bases and J by 4 bases, with 14 bases between. The CDR3, as DNA: TGTGCCAGCAGCTTGGACGGGGCAGGGCAATACGAGCAGTACTTC. Translation gives CASSLDGAGQYEQYF.

This clonotype was seen a handful of times. The chain recombines TRBV9 with TRBJ1-2, with D maybe TRBD1 (6 bases). The germline V gene encodes CDR1 SGDLS and CDR2 YYNGEE. The CDR3 length is 14 residues. Trimming removed 3 bases from V and 4 bases from J, with 13 bases in between. The CDR3 sequence: CASSDGQFFYGYTF. CDR3 sequence (DNA): TGTGCCAGCAGCGACGGACAGTTCTTCTATGGCTACACCTTC.

Many counts were recorded for this clonotype. This CDR3 is CASSQATLADEKLFF. CDR3 nucleotide sequence: TGTGCCAGCAGCCAAGCGACCTTGGCAGACGAAAAACTGTTTTTT. V and J are TRBV3-1 and TRBJ1-4; D uncertain. The CDR3 is 15 amino acids. Deletions cut 1 base from V and 8 bases from J, with 14 bases between. CDR1 LGHDT and CDR2 YNNKEL come from the germline V gene (reference sequence).

This clonotype was recorded at least ten times. The chain combines TRBV2 with TRBJ1-1, with unresolved D. The CDR3 totals 13 residues. Trimming took 7 bases from V and 1 from J, leaving 10 bases between them. Germline values: CDR1 SNHLY, CDR2 FYNNEI. CDR3 region: CASTDEGNTEAFF. CDR3 bases: TGTGCCAGCACGGACGAGGGGAACACTGAAGCTTTCTTT. The variable domain in full, completed from reference TRBV2 and TRBJ1-1, reads EPEVTQTPSHQVTQMGQEVILRCVPISNHLYFYWYRQILGQKVEFLVSFYNNEISEKSEIFDDQFSVERPDGSNFTLKIRSTKLEDSAMYFCASTDEGNTEAFFGQGTRLTVV.

This chain connects TRBV9 to TRBJ2-3; D unclear. V was shortened by 1 base and J by 3 bases, with 6 bases between the two germline ends. There are 13 residues in the CDR3. CDR1 and CDR2 (germline): SGDLS, YYNGEE. In DNA form, the CDR3 reads TGTGCCAGCAGCGTATTTGGAACAGATACGCAGTATTTT. The encoded protein is CASSVFGTDTQYF. The entire variable domain, with the rest obtained from reference TRBV9 and TRBJ2-3, is as follows: DSGVTQTPKHLITATGQRVTLRCSPRSGDLSVYWYQQSLDQGLQFLIQYYNGEERAKGNILERFSAQQFPDLHSELNLSSLELGDSALYFCASSVFGTDTQYFGPGTRLTVL.

The table lists this clonotype with a count of one. This may stem from a read error, because a much larger clone lies one nucleotide away. The V call is TRBV29-1, the J call TRBJ1-2; D unresolved. Germline V gene lookup returns CDR1 SQVTM and CDR2 ANQGSEA. CDR3 length equals 13 residues. The CDR3 protein is CSVDGSPNYSYTF. The DNA for the CDR3 is TGCAGCGTTGATGGCAGCCCTAACTATAGCTACACCTTC.

Of note for this clonotype: A much larger clone differs from this one at a single base, so this may be a read error. The chain combines TRBV6-1 with TRBJ2-3, with D unresolved. The end of the DNA aligns better with TRBJ2-7, so the J call may be wrong. The CDR3 length is 12 residues. In germline, CDR1 is MNHNS, CDR2 SASEGT. The CDR3 reads CANWKGTDEQYF. CDR3 coding DNA: TGTGCCAACTGGAAGGGAACGGACGAGCAGTACTTC.

The rearrangement joins TRBV6-2 or TRBV6-3 to TRBJ2-6; no reliable D call. V was shortened by 5 bases and J by 0 bases, with 8 bases between the two germline ends. Germline V CDR1 and CDR2: MNHEY, SVGEGT. The CDR3 spans 15 residues. In DNA, the CDR3 is TGTGCCAGCAGTGACCCAAACTCTGGGGCCAACGTCCTGACTTTC. Translating gives CASSDPNSGANVLTF.

This clonotype was observed a handful of times. The chain has TRBV29-1 and TRBJ1-3; 8 bases match TRBD1. V shed 6 bases, J shed 1 base, and the junction held 5 bases outside the gene matches. Germline V gene data show CDR1 as SQVTM and CDR2 as ANQGSEA. The CDR3 spans 14 residues. CDR3 residues: CSVSRGLSGNTIYF. CDR3 nucleotides: TGCAGCGTATCCAGGGGGCTGTCTGGAAACACCATATATTTT.

This clonotype was found many times. The chain combines TRBV30 with TRBJ2-7, with TRBD2 matching 11 bases. The CDR3 is 14 residues long. Germline CDR1 and CDR2: GTSNPN and SVGIG (reference sequence). The V segment lost 7 bases and the J segment 3 bases; nucleotides outside the gene matches: 8. CDR3 amino acids: CASRPSGGFYEQYF. The CDR3 DNA reads as TGTGCCTCCCGCCCTAGCGGGGGGTTCTACGAGCAGTACTTC.

The chain couples TRBV29-1 to TRBJ1-2; 8 bases are a match to TRBD1. In germline, CDR1 is SQVTM, CDR2 ANQGSEA. V was pared by 8 bases and J by 1 base, with 12 bases of the junction left unmatched. The CDR3 is 15 amino acids. The CDR3 coding sequence is TGCAGCATGTGGGGACAGGATCCTAATAACTATGGCTACACCTTC. It translates to CSMWGQDPNNYGYTF.

This clonotype was seen ten or more times. The chain joins TRBV30 to TRBJ2-2; TRBD1 aligns across 7 bases. CDR3 size: 16 residues. With V trimmed by 2 bases and J by 4 bases, 10 bases remained unmatched. Per the germline V gene, CDR1 is GTSNPN and CDR2 is SVGIG (reference sequence). This CDR3 reads CAWSRTGATLTGELFF. CDR3 nucleotide sequence: TGTGCCTGGAGTCGAACAGGGGCCACCCTCACCGGGGAGCTGTTTTTT.

This clonotype was observed a handful of times. The rearrangement joins TRBV19 to TRBJ1-6; D possibly corresponds to TRBD1 (6 bases). Germline lookup yields CDR1 LNHDA and CDR2 SQIVND (reference sequence). The CDR3 has 13 residues. V shed 6 bases and J shed 7 bases, with 10 bases lying between them. The CDR3 DNA sequence: TGTGCCAGTAGCCACAGGGCGAATTCACCCCTCCACTTT. As protein: CASSHRANSPLHF. The variable domain in full, completed from reference TRBV19 and TRBJ1-6, reads DGGITQSPKYLFRKEGQNVTLSCEQNLNHDAMYWYRQDPGQGLRLIYYSQIVNDFQKGDIAEGYSVSREKKESFPLTVTSAQKNPTAFYLCASSHRANSPLHFGNGTRLTVT.

The genes are TRBV30 and TRBJ2-1, with 11 nucleotides matching TRBD1. J was trimmed by 4 bases and V by 3 bases; bases with no gene match: 8. The CDR3 runs to 16 residues. From germline, CDR1 is GTSNPN and CDR2 SVGIG (reference sequence). CDR3 in amino acids: CAWSLFRDRGYNEQFF. CDR3 coding DNA: TGTGCCTGGAGCCTATTCCGGGACAGGGGGTACAATGAGCAGTTCTTC.